The 20 T cell receptor beta chains reported below all come from one sample, sequenced in a study of Graves' ophthalmopathy and Graves' hyperthyroidism. RNA transcripts provided the template for amplifying TCR beta CDR3 regions. HTBI primers were used in a first-round RT-PCR, which preceded a second-round multiplex PCR. TCRdb redid the calling of the multiplex PCR reads with MiXCR, one entry per CDR3 protein. Of over 200,000 distinct CDR3 sequences detected, roughly 29% appear once; the ten largest clones hold approximately 9.6%. Sequenced material: peripheral blood. The receptors stem from a man aged 50 or older with Graves' ophthalmopathy.

This clonotype has at least ten counts. The chain uses TRBV28 and TRBJ1-1; TRBD1 matches at 8 bases. CDR1 and CDR2 (germline): MDHEN, SYDVKM. The CDR3 is 14 residues long. V lost 5 bases, J lost 6 bases, and 8 bases stayed unmatched. CDR3 coding DNA: TGTGCCAGCAGTATTCAGGGGGCTACGGCTGAAGCTTTCTTT. Translated: CASSIQGATAEAFF. Looking up the rest from reference TRBV28 and TRBJ1-1 gives the full variable domain: DVKVTQSSRYLVKRTGEKVFLECVQDMDHENMFWYRQDPGLGLRLIYFSYDVKMKEKGDIPEGYSVSREKKERFSLILESASTNQTSMYLCASSIQGATAEAFFGQGTRLTVV.

This chain links TRBV20-1 with TRBJ2-7; 10 bases match TRBD2. V lost 0 bases and J lost 2; bases outside the gene matches: 4. The germline V gene encodes CDR1 DFQATT and CDR2 SNEGSKA (reference sequence). The CDR3 is made up of 15 amino acids. CDR3 bases: TGCAGTGCTAGAGAGCAGCGGGAGGGAACCTACGAGCAGTACTTC. Its protein is CSAREQREGTYEQYF.

This clonotype was detected ten times or more. The J gene is TRBJ2-7, the V gene TRBV28; D is perhaps TRBD1 or TRBD2 (5 bases each). This CDR3 contains 13 residues. Trimming cost V 6 bases and J 1 base, with 10 bases left between them. Per the germline V gene, CDR1 is MDHEN and CDR2 is SYDVKM. The CDR3 loop is CASRGTPSYEQYF. CDR3 coding DNA: TGTGCCAGCAGGGGGACCCCGTCCTACGAGCAGTACTTC.

This clonotype was seen ten or more times. The V call is TRBV29-1, the J call TRBJ2-2; 11 bases match TRBD2. Germline V gives CDR1 SQVTM, CDR2 ANQGSEA. V dropped 6 bases and J dropped 0; count of bases not matched to a gene: 6. The CDR3 is 16 residues long. This chain's CDR3 is CSVLGTSGANTGELFF. In DNA form, the CDR3 reads TGCAGCGTATTGGGGACTAGCGGAGCGAACACCGGGGAGCTGTTTTTT.

This clonotype occurred many times. J is TRBJ1-6 and V is TRBV4-1, with D unresolved. V was pared by 2 bases and J by 6 bases, with 8 bases between. Per germline, CDR1 MGHRA and CDR2 YSYEKL. The CDR3 is made up of 14 amino acids. CDR3 sequence (DNA): TGCGCCAGCAGCCAACGCCGGACTAATTCACCCCTCCACTTT. This translates into CASSQRRTNSPLHF.

This clonotype showed up many times. The genes are TRBV2 and TRBJ1-2; D is unresolved. CDR1 is SNHLY, CDR2 FYNNEI, per germline. The CDR3 consists of 12 residues. The V and J ends lost 2 bases and 7 bases respectively, with 8 bases between them. Here the CDR3 DNA reads TGTGCCAGCAGTGAACGAGGGTCTGGCTACACCTTC. This translates into CASSERGSGYTF.

This clonotype came up many times. The chain couples TRBV20-1 to TRBJ2-6, with D perhaps matching TRBD1 (5 bases). Per the germline V gene, CDR1 is DFQATT and CDR2 is SNEGSKA (reference sequence). The CDR3 runs 14 residues. V was pared by 6 bases and J by 4 bases, with 13 bases between. DNA for the CDR3: TGCAGTGCGTCATCCAGGGTGGGGGCCAACGTCCTGACTTTC. Translation: CSASSRVGANVLTF.

This clonotype came up many times. The chain joins TRBV28 to TRBJ2-7; weak D call: TRBD2 (6 bases). The CDR3 is made up of 15 amino acids. The germline CDR1 and CDR2 sequences are MDHEN and SYDVKM. V was clipped by 8 bases and J by 5 bases, with 22 bases between them. CDR3 amino acids: CASREPGSVGDEQYF. The DNA for the CDR3 is TGTGCCAGCCGCGAGCCCGGGAGTGTCGGCGACGAGCAGTACTTC.

This clonotype was counted ten times or more. CDR3 bases: TGCAGTGCCCTGGGACTAGCGGGAGGTAACTACGAGCAGTACTTC. Translation gives CSALGLAGGNYEQYF. The chain carries TRBV20-1 and TRBJ2-7; 15 bases match TRBD2. The CDR3 has 15 residues. J gave up 3 bases and V 6 bases, and 6 bases lay outside the gene matches. CDR1 DFQATT and CDR2 SNEGSKA come from the germline V gene (reference sequence).

This clonotype appeared many times. One junction end does not reproduce the germline sequence, and a read error may be involved. V is TRBV6-5 and J is TRBJ2-2; D perhaps matches TRBD1 (8 bases). CDR3 size: 14 residues. Germline CDR1 reads MNHEY; CDR2 reads SVGAGI. The CDR3 loop reads CAGSTGGDTGELFF. CDR3 in DNA: TGTGCCGGCAGTACAGGGGGGGACACCGGGGAGCTGTTTTTT.

There are many counts of this clonotype. The chain links TRBV24-1 to TRBJ2-2, with TRBD2 matching over 8 bases. The CDR3 extends over 19 amino acids. Trimming removed 0 bases from V and 0 bases from J; junction bases left unmatched: 8. Per the germline V gene, CDR1 is KGHDR and CDR2 is SFDVKD. This CDR3 is CATSDLFSAGESNTGELFF. DNA of the CDR3: TGTGCCACCAGTGATTTGTTTTCAGCGGGAGAATCGAACACCGGGGAGCTGTTTTTT.

There are many counts of this clonotype. V usage is TRBV27 and J usage is TRBJ2-5; possible D gene TRBD2, 6 bases. Germline CDR1 MNHEY, CDR2 SMNVEV (reference sequence). Deletions cut 0 bases from V and 1 base from J, with 12 bases between. The CDR3 is 16 residues long. The CDR3 spells CASSLSPFGGQETQYF. The CDR3 bases are TGTGCCAGCAGTTTATCCCCCTTCGGGGGCCAAGAGACCCAGTACTTC.

The CDR3, as DNA: TGTGCCAGCAAAGGAGACTACTACGAGCAGTACTTC. This gives the protein CASKGDYYEQYF. The chain uses TRBV28 and TRBJ2-7, with D possibly matching TRBD2 (5 bases). Germline CDR1 and CDR2: MDHEN and SYDVKM. V was cut by 7 bases and J by 3 bases, with 10 bases left in between. The CDR3 consists of 12 residues.

Judged by abundance, this clonotype is medium-sized (0.01 to 0.1%). This rearrangement joins TRBV6-1 to TRBJ1-5; perhaps TRBD1 as D (6 bases). Germline-derived CDR1 and CDR2 are MNHNS and SASEGT. V lost 0 bases and J lost 0, with 6 bases in between. The CDR3 runs 15 residues. The chain's CDR3 is CASSEAGHSNQPQHF. In DNA, the CDR3 is TGTGCCAGCAGTGAAGCGGGACATAGCAATCAGCCCCAGCATTTT.

This clonotype was found many times. J is TRBJ2-5 and V is TRBV6-5; D is unresolved. This CDR3 spans 13 amino acids. Germline CDR1 and CDR2: MNHEY and SVGAGI. The germline V and J ends were trimmed by 2 bases and 5 bases, with 9 bases remaining between them. The CDR3 spells CASSYRSSETQYF. The DNA of the CDR3 is TGTGCCAGCAGTTACCGGAGCTCGGAGACCCAGTACTTC.

This clonotype has ten or more counts. The chain couples TRBV6-1 to TRBJ2-2; D is uncertain. CDR1 and CDR2 from the germline V gene are MNHNS and SASEGT. This CDR3 is 14 amino acids long. Trimming pared 1 base from V and 4 bases from J, leaving 7 bases between. CDR3 coding DNA: TGTGCCAGCAGTGAAGTGGCGGTCACCGGGGAGCTGTTTTTT. Its protein product is CASSEVAVTGELFF.

The table lists this clonotype with many counts. The chain's CDR3 is CASSPDRGREQYF. Here the CDR3 DNA reads TGTGCCAGCTCACCTGACAGGGGGCGCGAGCAGTACTTC. The chain recombines TRBV18 with TRBJ2-7, with 10 bases lining up with TRBD1. The CDR3 extends over 13 amino acids. Germline V gene data show CDR1 as KGHSH and CDR2 as LQKENI. After removal of 3 bases from V and 6 bases from J, the junction contained 2 bases not matched to a gene. Together with reference TRBV18 and TRBJ2-7, the CDR3 gives the full variable domain: NAGVMQNPRHLVRRRGQEARLRCSPMKGHSHVYWYRQLPEEGLKFMVYLQKENIIDESGMPKERFSAEFPKEGPSILRIQQVVRGDSAAYFCASSPDRGREQYFGPGTRLTVT.

This clonotype was seen repeatedly, ten times or more. The CDR3: CASSPDGFYGYTF. CDR3 bases: TGTGCCAGCAGCCCAGACGGATTCTATGGCTACACCTTC. V usage is TRBV7-9 and J usage is TRBJ1-2; no firm D call. Trimming took off 5 bases at V and 4 bases at J, with 11 bases between the two ends. The length of the CDR3 is 13 residues. Germline CDR1 is SEHNR and CDR2 is FQNEAQ (reference sequence).

This clonotype has a count of ten or more. The chain employs TRBV12-3 or TRBV12-4 and TRBJ1-1, with TRBD1 as a possible D gene (6 bases). V was cut by 10 bases and J by 2 bases, with 17 bases left in between. The CDR3 totals 14 residues. The CDR3 loop reads CAILARGANTEAFF. Here the CDR3 DNA reads TGTGCCATCTTAGCTAGGGGGGCCAACACTGAAGCTTTCTTT.

This clonotype was seen many times. V gene TRBV13 combines with J gene TRBJ2-7; D is perhaps TRBD2 (6 bases). Germline V gives CDR1 PRHDT, CDR2 FYEKMQ (reference sequence). The CDR3 extends over 13 amino acids. Trimming took 6 bases from V and 5 from J, leaving 14 bases between them. The CDR3 sequence is CASSRGVDNEQYF. DNA for the CDR3: TGTGCCAGCAGTCGCGGGGTGGATAACGAGCAGTACTTC.